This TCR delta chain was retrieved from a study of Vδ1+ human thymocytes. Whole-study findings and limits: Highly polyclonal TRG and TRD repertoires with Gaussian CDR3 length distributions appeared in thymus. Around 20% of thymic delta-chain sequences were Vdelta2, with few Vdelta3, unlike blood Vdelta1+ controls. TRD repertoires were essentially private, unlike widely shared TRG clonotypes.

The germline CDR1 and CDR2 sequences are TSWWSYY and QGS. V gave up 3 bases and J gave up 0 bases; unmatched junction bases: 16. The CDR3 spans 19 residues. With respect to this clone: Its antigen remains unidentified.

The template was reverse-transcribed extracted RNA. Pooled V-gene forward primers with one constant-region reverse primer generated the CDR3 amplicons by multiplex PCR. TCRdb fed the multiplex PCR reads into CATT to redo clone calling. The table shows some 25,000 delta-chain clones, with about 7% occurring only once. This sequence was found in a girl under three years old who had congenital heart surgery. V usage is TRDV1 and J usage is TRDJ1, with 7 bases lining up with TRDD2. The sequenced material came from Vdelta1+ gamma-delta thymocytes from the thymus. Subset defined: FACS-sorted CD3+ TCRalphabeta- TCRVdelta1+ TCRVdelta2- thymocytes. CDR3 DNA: TGTGCTCTTGGGGAGGTTTCCTACCCCTACCGATCGTACACCGATAAACTCATCTTT. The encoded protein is CALGEVSYPYRSYTDKLIF.